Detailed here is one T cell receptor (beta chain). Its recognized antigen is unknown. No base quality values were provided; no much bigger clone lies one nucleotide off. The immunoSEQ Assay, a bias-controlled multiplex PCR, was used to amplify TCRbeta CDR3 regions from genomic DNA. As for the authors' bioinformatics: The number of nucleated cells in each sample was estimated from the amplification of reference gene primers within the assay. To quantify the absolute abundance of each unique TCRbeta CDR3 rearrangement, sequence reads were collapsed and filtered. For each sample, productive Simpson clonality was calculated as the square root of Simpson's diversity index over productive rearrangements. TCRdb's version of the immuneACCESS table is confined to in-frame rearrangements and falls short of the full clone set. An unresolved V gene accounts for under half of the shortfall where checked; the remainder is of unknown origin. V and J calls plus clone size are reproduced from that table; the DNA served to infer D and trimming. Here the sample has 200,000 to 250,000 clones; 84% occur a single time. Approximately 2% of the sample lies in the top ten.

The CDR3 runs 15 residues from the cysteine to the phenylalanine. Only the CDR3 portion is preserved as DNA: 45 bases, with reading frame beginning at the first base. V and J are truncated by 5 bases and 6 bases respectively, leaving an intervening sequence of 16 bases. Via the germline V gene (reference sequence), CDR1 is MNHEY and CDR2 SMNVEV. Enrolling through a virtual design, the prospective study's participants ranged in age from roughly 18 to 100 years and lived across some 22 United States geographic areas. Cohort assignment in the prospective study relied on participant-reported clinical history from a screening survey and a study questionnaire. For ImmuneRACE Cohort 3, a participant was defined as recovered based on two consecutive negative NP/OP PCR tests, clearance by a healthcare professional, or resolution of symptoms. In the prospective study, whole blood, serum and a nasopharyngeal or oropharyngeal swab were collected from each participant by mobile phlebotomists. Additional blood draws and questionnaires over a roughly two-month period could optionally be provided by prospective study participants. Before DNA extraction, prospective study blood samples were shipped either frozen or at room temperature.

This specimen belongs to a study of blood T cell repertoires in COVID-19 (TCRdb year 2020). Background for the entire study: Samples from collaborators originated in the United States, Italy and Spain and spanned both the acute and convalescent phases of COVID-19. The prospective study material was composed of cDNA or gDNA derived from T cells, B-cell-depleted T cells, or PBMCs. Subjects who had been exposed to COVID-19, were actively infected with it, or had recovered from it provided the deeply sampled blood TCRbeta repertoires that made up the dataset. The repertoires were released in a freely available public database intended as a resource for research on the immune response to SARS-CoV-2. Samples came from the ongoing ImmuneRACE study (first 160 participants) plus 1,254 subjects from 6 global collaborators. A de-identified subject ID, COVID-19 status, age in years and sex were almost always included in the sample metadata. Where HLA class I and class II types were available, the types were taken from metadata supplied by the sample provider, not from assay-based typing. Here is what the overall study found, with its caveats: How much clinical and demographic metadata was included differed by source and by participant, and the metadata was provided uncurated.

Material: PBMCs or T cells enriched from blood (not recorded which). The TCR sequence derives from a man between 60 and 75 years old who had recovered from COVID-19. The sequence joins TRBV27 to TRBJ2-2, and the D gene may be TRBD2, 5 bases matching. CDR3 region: CASSPRNAGAGELFF. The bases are TGTGCCAGCAGTCCCAGAAACGCCGGGGCCGGGGAGCTGTTTTTT.